This T cell receptor beta chain was recovered during a study of T cells in Graves' hyperthyroidism and ophthalmopathy. Findings and limits, study-wide: Ophthalmopathy was separated from stable hyperthyroidism by a 13 V-J model.

The CDR3 runs to 14 residues. Trimming left V 3 bases short and J 3 bases short, with 9 bases between. This clonotype was seen at least ten times. Its antigen remains unknown. Amplified TCR beta CDR3 regions came from RNA transcripts. With the HTBI primer set, the TCR CDR3 went through a first round of RT-PCR. TCRdb redid the calling of the multiplex PCR reads with MiXCR, one entry per CDR3 protein. The sample carries over 500,000 distinct CDR3 sequences, 40% to 50% recorded once. Those patients with uncontrolled infection, other autoimmune disease, pregnancy or lactation were excluded. In making diagnoses, clinical symptoms, serum thyroxine and TRAb, thyroid ultrasound and orbital computed tomography were all used.

V gene TRBV12-3 or TRBV12-4 combines with J gene TRBJ1-5; the D is unclear. Material: peripheral blood or thyroid tissue (not recorded which). The TCR sequence derives from an adult woman with Graves' disease, either hyperthyroidism or ophthalmopathy (not recorded which). CDR3 loop: CASSFSQANQPQHF. In DNA form, the CDR3 reads TGTGCCAGCAGTTTTTCGCAGGCCAATCAGCCCCAGCATTTT.